Below, 9 T cell receptor beta chains from the same sample are listed, as sequenced in a study of cytomegalovirus exposure and HLA in healthy donors (dated by TCRdb to about 2017). The method was the immunoSEQ multiplex PCR assay. The multiplex PCR relied on a mix of 60 forward primers for TCR Vbeta segments and 13 reverse primers for TCR Jbeta segments. TCRdb limited this immuneACCESS table to in-frame rearrangements with V and J called. A share of clones is missing; checked studies link under half to unresolved V genes, and the rest is unexplained. Counted in this sample were 150,000 to 200,000 clones; around 80% of them appeared once. Of the sample, around 6% falls within the top ten clones. Input material: PBMCs. Receptors were obtained from a man aged 35-49 years in good health and CMV-seronegative.

CDR3 sequence: CASSYSSGFPGNTIYF. The CDR3 DNA sequence: TGTGCCAGCAGTTACTCCTCGGGGTTCCCTGGAAACACCATATATTTT. This chain connects TRBV6-5 to TRBJ1-3; no clear D gene. There are 16 residues in the CDR3. The V end was cut by 0 bases, the J end by 2 bases, with 11 bases between. Per germline, CDR1 MNHEY and CDR2 SVGAGI.

This clone was detected only a few times. This chain links TRBV9 with TRBJ2-5; maybe TRBD2 (5 bases). V lost 3 bases and J 2 bases, leaving 8 bases between the germline ends. The CDR3 runs 13 residues. In germline, CDR1 is SGDLS, CDR2 YYNGEE. In DNA form, the CDR3 reads TGTGCCAGCAGCGGGACTTCACAAGAGACCCAGTACTTC. Translating gives CASSGTSQETQYF.

The chain joins TRBV30 to TRBJ2-1; 11 bases match TRBD2. The CDR3 spans 12 residues. Germline CDR1 reads GTSNPN; CDR2 reads SVGIG (reference sequence). The trim removed 3 bases at V and 14 bases at J, leaving 6 bases unmatched. CDR3 DNA sequence: TGTGCCTGGAGCGCACTAGCGGGAGAAAAGTTCTTC. Translation: CAWSALAGEKFF.

This chain uses TRBV29-1 with TRBJ2-2, with TRBD2 as a possible D gene (6 bases). This CDR3 spans 12 amino acids. CDR1 is SQVTM and CDR2 is ANQGSEA in the germline V gene. Deletions cut 3 bases from V and 7 bases from J, with 9 bases between. CDR3 sequence: CSVDGSSGELFF. CDR3 bases: TGCAGCGTTGACGGGAGCAGCGGGGAGCTGTTTTTT.

The chain links TRBV4-3 to TRBJ1-1; D ambiguous. Trimming removed 6 bases from V and 2 bases from J, with 10 bases in between. Germline loops: CDR1 LGHNA, CDR2 YSLEER. The CDR3 loop spans 13 amino acids. This CDR3 is CASSLGLNTEAFF. The DNA for the CDR3 is TGCGCCAGCAGTCTAGGATTAAACACTGAAGCTTTCTTT.

The rearrangement links TRBV15 to TRBJ1-4; TRBD1 aligns across 7 bases. V gave up 4 bases and J gave up 7 bases; unmatched junction bases: 6. The CDR3 covers 14 residues. Per germline, CDR1 LNHNV and CDR2 YYDKDF (reference sequence). CDR3: CATSTTTGSEKLFF. Written as DNA, the CDR3 is TGTGCCACCAGCACAACGACAGGGAGTGAAAAACTGTTTTTT.

J is TRBJ1-4 and V is TRBV7-8, with a tentative D call TRBD1 (5 bases). The germline gives CDR1 SGHVS, CDR2 FQNEAQ. The V gene lost 5 bases and the J gene lost 7 bases, with 14 bases spanning the gap. CDR3 length: 14 amino acids. CDR3 region: CASSLGTGGEKLFF. The CDR3 DNA sequence: TGTGCCAGCAGCCTAGGCACAGGTGGTGAAAAACTGTTTTTT. The whole variable domain, remainder taken from reference TRBV7-8 and TRBJ1-4, is GAGVSQSPRYKVAKRGQDVALRCDPISGHVSLFWYQQALGQGPEFLTYFQNEAQLDKSGLPSDRFFAERPEGSVSTLKIQRTQQEDSAVYLCASSLGTGGEKLFFGSGTQLSVL.

The CDR3 spells CASSSGQQAETQYF. The CDR3 DNA reads TGCGCCAGCAGCTCCGGACAGCAGGCGGAGACCCAGTACTTC. The chain uses TRBV5-1 and TRBJ2-5, with a weak D call TRBD1 (6 bases). Germline V lookup: CDR1 SGHRS, CDR2 YFSETQ. Trimming cost V 3 bases and J 5 bases, with 14 bases left between them. The CDR3 runs to 14 residues.

A few counts support this clone. Other DNA sequences in the sample encode the same CDR3. This chain uses TRBV29-1 with TRBJ1-1; TRBD1 is a possible D gene (5 bases). This CDR3 comprises 12 residues. Trimming left V 3 bases short and J 2 bases short, with 7 bases between. Germline V gene sequence: CDR1 SQVTM, CDR2 ANQGSEA. CDR3 residues: CSVDRVNTEAFF. As DNA, the CDR3 is TGCAGCGTTGACAGGGTAAACACTGAAGCTTTCTTT. The variable domain in full, completed from reference TRBV29-1 and TRBJ1-1, reads SAVISQKPSRDICQRGTSLTIQCQVDSQVTMMFWYRQQPGQSLTLIATANQGSEATYESGFVIDKFPISRPNLTFSTLTVSNMSPEDSSIYLCSVDRVNTEAFFGQGTRLTVV.